This TCR beta chain was sequenced during a study of blood T cell repertoires in COVID-19. About the research overall: Samples representing acute and convalescent COVID-19 were sourced from the United States, Italy and Spain. Sources were T cells, B-cell-depleted T cells, or PBMCs; the material itself was cDNA or gDNA.

V gave up 0 bases and J gave up 5 bases, with 4 bases separating them. The CDR3 is made up of 13 amino acids. From germline, CDR1 is SGHTA and CDR2 FQGNSA. In the original workflow: Reference gene primer amplification gave nucleated cell count estimates. Sequencing was performed with immunoSEQ multiplex PCR; in TCRdb, only in-frame clones are kept and a portion is missing. D and trimming were read from the DNA, whereas the V and J calls and clone size are those reported in that table. This sample carries 35,000 to 40,000 clones, less than 90% of them seen once, and the ten largest clones take 19%. The chain has TRBV7-2 and TRBJ1-4; D is undetermined. The sample taken for sequencing was peripheral blood. The source of this sequence is a man aged 70-80 years with acute or convalescent COVID-19. In nucleotides, the CDR3 is TGTGCCAGCAGCTTAGCCCCAAATGAAAAACTGTTTTTT. This translates into CASSLAPNEKLFF.